A selection of T cell receptor beta chains follows, all from one sample in a study of regulatory T cells in long-lasting Graves disease. TCRdb ran MiXCR on the multiplex PCR reads and lists one entry per CDR3 protein. The data hold more than 400,000 distinct CDR3 sequences, with roughly 15% observed a single time. These data were likewise used in another study, on T cells in Graves' hyperthyroidism and ophthalmopathy.

The sequencing here drew on peripheral blood mononuclear cells (PBMCs), taken at new diagnosis, from a patient treated with antithyroid drugs. Every receptor here comes from a woman aged 25 to 39 with Graves disease. Both conserved end residues are part of each CDR3. Each record gives: J gene, V gene, clone size, CDR3 protein. Some rows mark clone size as missing; the rest say once, few, many or name a class of expanded clone.

TRBJ1-6	TRBV19	few	CASRVQGMKDSPLHF
TRBJ2-1	TRBV28	many	CASSPWTGKGHEQFF
TRBJ1-2	TRBV28	many	CASSFGGSPDYGYTF
TRBJ2-2	TRBV7-6	few	CASSSQPEGNTGELFF
TRBJ2-5	TRBV15	-	CATNSLRRAQYF
TRBJ2-1	TRBV20-1	many	CSARNPAGGLNEQFF
TRBJ2-1	TRBV19	few	CASSISPGLAFNEQFF
TRBJ2-7	TRBV6-1	many	CASTSSGHEQYF
TRBJ1-1	TRBV12-3/TRBV12-4	many	CACDRVGNTEAFF
TRBJ2-3	TRBV20-1	many	CSARDEITDTQYF
TRBJ2-2	TRBV5-1	few	CASSLRQGGMAAGELFF
TRBJ1-2	TRBV7-9	few	CASSSAQTRNYGYTF
TRBJ2-1	TRBV6-2/TRBV6-3	few	CASSETTGKSPSNEQFF
TRBJ2-7	TRBV5-1	-	CASSYTGGIYEQYF
TRBJ2-5	TRBV11-2	many	CASSQDEGQQETQYF
TRBJ1-5	TRBV12-3/TRBV12-4	-	CASSPWGQPQHF
TRBJ2-1	TRBV12-5	many	CASGPTSGNEQFF
TRBJ2-2	TRBV4-2	few	CASSQDSAGGELFF
TRBJ1-1	TRBV28	many	CASSPAKSYTEAFF
TRBJ2-2	TRBV7-8	-	CASSSRLAGGLSGELFF
TRBJ2-1	TRBV18	-	CASSRTGTSGRGGDEQFF
TRBJ1-2	TRBV29-1	-	CSVVDRRNEGYTF
TRBJ1-1	TRBV2	many	CASEQDGTEAFF
TRBJ2-7	TRBV4-1	-	CASRRDFNYEQYF
TRBJ1-5	TRBV28	many	CASSPRNSNQPQHF
TRBJ2-7	TRBV15	many	CATSSGRGSDEQYF
TRBJ2-3	TRBV3-1	many	CASSQSGTSDTQYF
TRBJ2-1	TRBV5-1	few	CASSLVQSPTAEQFF
TRBJ2-6	TRBV6-5	few	CASSYSQGVSSGANVLTF
TRBJ2-4	TRBV2	many	CATSRDRGFVIQYF
TRBJ1-5	TRBV4-3	few	CASSQDRDGNQPQHF
TRBJ2-2	TRBV10-3	-	CAISAGAGDAGELFF
TRBJ2-7	TRBV30	many	CASAIGLPYEQYF
TRBJ2-3	TRBV28	many	CASSTRDRGTDTQYF
TRBJ2-1	TRBV7-9	-	CASSPRAAGGRNEQFF
TRBJ2-1	TRBV24-1	few	CATSDGQGANEQFF
TRBJ2-1	TRBV7-9	many	CASSLIRGSYNEQFF
TRBJ1-5	TRBV12-3/TRBV12-4	many	CASSLWQGNNQPQHF
TRBJ1-5	TRBV5-6	-	CASRAGRGRLGNQPQHF
TRBJ1-2	TRBV28	-	CASSRKAGGFFLGYTF
TRBJ2-1	TRBV11-3	many	CASSIGAGGPRGHEQFF
TRBJ1-2	TRBV7-8	-	CASSIYLCSVEGGGDYGYTF
TRBJ2-5	TRBV20-1	many	CSASLGGGQETQYF
TRBJ2-7	TRBV29-1	many	CSVSVPGIVEQYF
TRBJ1-3	TRBV12-3/TRBV12-4	-	CASSPFSPWDRASGNTIYF
TRBJ1-1	TRBV5-1	-	CASSSGSMGTEAFF